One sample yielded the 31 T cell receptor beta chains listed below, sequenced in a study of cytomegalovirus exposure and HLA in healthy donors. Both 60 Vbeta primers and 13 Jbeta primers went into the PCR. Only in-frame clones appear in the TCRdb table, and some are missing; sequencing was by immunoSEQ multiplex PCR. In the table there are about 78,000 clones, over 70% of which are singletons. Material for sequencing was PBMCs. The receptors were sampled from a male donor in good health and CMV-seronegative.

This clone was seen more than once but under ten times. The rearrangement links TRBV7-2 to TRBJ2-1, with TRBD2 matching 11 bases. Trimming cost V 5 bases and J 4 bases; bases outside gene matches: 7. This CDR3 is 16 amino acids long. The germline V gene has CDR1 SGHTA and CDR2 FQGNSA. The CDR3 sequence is CASSPFSGGAYNEQFF. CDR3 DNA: TGTGCCAGCAGCCCCTTTAGCGGGGGGGCTTACAATGAGCAGTTCTTC.

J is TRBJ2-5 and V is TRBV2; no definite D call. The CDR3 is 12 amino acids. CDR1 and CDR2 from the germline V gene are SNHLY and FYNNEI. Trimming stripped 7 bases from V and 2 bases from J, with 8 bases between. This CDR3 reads CASKIQQETQYF. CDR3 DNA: TGTGCCAGCAAAATACAACAAGAGACCCAGTACTTC.

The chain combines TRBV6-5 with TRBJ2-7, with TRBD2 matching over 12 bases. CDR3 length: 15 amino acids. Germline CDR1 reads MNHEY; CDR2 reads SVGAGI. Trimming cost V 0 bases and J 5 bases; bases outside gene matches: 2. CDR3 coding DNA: TGTGCCAGCAGTTACTCGACTAGCGGGGGAAACGAGCAGTACTTC. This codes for CASSYSTSGGNEQYF.

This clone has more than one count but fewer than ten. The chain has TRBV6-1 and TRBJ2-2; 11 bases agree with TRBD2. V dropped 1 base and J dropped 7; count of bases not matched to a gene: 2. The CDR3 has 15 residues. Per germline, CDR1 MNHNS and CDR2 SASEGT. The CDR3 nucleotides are TGTGCCAGCAGTGAAGTAGCGGGGGGGCTCGGGGAGCTGTTTTTT. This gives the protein CASSEVAGGLGELFF.

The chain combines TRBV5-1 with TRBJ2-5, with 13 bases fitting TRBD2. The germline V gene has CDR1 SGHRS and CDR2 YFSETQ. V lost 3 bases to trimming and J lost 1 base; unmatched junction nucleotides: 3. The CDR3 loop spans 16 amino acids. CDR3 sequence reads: CASSWGLAGIQETQYF. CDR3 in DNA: TGCGCCAGCAGCTGGGGACTAGCGGGGATCCAAGAGACCCAGTACTTC. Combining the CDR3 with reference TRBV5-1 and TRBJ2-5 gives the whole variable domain KAGVTQTPRYLIKTRGQQVTLSCSPISGHRSVSWYQQTPGQGLQFLFEYFSETQRNKGNFPGRFSGRQFSNSRSEMNVSTLELGDSALYLCASSWGLAGIQETQYFGPGTRLLVL.

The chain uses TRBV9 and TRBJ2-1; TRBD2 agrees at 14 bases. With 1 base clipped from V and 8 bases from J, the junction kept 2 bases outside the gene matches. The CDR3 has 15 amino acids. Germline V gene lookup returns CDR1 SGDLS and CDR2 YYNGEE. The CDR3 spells CASSVSGLAGDEQFF. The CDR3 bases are TGTGCCAGCAGCGTATCGGGACTAGCGGGAGATGAGCAGTTCTTC.

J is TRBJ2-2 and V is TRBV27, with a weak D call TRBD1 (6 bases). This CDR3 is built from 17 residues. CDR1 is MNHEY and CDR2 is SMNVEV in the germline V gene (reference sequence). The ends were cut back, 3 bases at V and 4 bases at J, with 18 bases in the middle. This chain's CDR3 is CASSLGASLRGTGELFF. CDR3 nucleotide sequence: TGTGCCAGCAGTTTGGGGGCAAGTCTACGTGGCACCGGGGAGCTGTTTTTT.

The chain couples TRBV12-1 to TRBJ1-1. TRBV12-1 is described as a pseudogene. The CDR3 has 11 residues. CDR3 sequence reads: CASSPRTEAFF. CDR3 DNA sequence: TGTGCCAGCAGCCCGAGGACTGAAGCTTTCTTT.

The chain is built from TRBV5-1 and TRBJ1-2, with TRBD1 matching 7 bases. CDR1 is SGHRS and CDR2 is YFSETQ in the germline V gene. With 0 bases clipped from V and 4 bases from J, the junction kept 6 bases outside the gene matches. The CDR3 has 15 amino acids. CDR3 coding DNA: TGCGCCAGCAGCTTGGGGGCCGGGACAGCCTATGGCTACACCTTC. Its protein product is CASSLGAGTAYGYTF.

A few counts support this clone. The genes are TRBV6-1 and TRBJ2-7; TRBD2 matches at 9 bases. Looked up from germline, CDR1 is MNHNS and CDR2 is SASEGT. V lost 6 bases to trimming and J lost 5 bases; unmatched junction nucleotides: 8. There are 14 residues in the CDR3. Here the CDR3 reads CASSPGLAGHEQYF. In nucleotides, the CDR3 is TGTGCCAGCAGCCCGGGACTAGCTGGCCACGAGCAGTACTTC.

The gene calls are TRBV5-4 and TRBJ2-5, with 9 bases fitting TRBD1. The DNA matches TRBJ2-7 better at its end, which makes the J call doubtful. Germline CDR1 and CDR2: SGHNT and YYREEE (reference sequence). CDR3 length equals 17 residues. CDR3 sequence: CASSPGQGSSLSYEQYF. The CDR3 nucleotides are TGTGCCAGCAGCCCAGGACAGGGGTCCTCTCTTTCCTACGAGCAGTACTTC.

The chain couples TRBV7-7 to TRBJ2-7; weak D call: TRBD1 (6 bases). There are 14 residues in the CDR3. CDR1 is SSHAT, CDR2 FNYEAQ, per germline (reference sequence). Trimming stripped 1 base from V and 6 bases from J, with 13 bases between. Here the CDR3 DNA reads TGTGCCAGCAGCTTAGGAAAGGCAGGGGCCGAGCAGTACTTC. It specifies CASSLGKAGAEQYF.

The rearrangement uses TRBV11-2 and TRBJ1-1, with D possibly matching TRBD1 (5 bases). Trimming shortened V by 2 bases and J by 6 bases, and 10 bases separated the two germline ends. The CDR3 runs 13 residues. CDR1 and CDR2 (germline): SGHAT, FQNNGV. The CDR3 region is CASSLSGAAEAFF. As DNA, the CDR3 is TGTGCCAGCAGCTTAAGTGGGGCAGCTGAAGCTTTCTTT.

The CDR3 DNA reads as TGTGCCTGGGCGGGACAGGGGAGCTCGGAGACCCAGTACTTC. Residues: CAWAGQGSSETQYF. V gene TRBV30 combines with J gene TRBJ2-5, with TRBD1 matching 10 bases. Trimming took 5 bases from V and 5 from J; bases not matched to a gene: 8. In germline, CDR1 is GTSNPN, CDR2 SVGIG (reference sequence). The CDR3 runs to 14 residues. The complete variable domain, with remaining parts taken from reference TRBV30 and TRBJ2-5, reads SQTIHQWPATLVQPVGSPLSLECTVEGTSNPNLYWYRQAAGRGLQLLFYSVGIGQISSEVPQNLSASRPQDRQFILSSKKLLLSDSGFYLCAWAGQGSSETQYFGPGTRLLVL.

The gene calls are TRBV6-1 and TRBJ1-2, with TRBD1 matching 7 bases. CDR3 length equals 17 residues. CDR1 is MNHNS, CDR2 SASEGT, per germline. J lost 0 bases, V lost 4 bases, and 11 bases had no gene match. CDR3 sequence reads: CASSAYRTGPTNYGYTF. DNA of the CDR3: TGTGCCAGCAGTGCTTATAGGACAGGACCCACTAACTATGGCTACACCTTC.

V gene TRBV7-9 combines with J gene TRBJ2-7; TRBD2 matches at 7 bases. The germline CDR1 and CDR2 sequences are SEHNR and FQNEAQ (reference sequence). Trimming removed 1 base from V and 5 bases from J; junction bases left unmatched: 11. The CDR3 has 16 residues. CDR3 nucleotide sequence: TGTGCCAGCAGCTTAGGGGGAGGGGTCGTATCCGACGAGCAGTACTTC. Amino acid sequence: CASSLGGGVVSDEQYF.

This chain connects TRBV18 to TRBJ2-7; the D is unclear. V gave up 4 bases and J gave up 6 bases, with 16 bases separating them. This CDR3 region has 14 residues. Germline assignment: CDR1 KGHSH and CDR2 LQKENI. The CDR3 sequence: CASSQTPTVGEQYF. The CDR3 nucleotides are TGTGCCAGCTCACAGACACCGACGGTGGGCGAGCAGTACTTC.

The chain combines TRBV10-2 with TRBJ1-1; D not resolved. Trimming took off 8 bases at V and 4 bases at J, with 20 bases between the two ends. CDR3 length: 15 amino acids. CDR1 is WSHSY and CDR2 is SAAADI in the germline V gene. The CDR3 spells CASPPRSGLGTEAFF. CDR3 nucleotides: TGCGCCAGCCCTCCTCGGTCCGGGTTGGGCACTGAAGCTTTCTTT.

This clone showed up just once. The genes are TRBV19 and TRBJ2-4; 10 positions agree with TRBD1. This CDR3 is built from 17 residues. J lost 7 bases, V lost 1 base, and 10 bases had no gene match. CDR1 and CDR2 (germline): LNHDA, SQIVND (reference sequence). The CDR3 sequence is CASSIVGGGTGVNIQYF. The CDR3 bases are TGTGCCAGTAGTATAGTGGGTGGGGGGACAGGGGTGAACATTCAGTACTTC.

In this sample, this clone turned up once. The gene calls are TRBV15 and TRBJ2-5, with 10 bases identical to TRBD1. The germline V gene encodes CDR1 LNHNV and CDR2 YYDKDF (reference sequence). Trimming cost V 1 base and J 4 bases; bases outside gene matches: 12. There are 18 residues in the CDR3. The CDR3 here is CATSRGVMGQGSSETQYF. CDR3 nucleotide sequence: TGTGCCACCAGCAGAGGGGTTATGGGACAGGGGAGTTCAGAGACCCAGTACTTC.

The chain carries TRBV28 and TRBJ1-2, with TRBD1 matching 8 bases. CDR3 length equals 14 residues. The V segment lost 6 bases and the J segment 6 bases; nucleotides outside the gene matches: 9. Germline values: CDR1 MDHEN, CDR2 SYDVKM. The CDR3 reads CASSPDRETNGYTF. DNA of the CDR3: TGTGCCAGCAGCCCGGACAGGGAGACTAATGGCTACACCTTC.

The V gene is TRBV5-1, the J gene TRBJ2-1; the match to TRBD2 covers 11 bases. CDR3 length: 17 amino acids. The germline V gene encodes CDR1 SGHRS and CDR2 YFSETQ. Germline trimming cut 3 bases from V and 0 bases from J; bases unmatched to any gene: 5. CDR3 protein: CASSWTSGRSSYNEQFF. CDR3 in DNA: TGCGCCAGCAGCTGGACTAGCGGGCGAAGCTCCTACAATGAGCAGTTCTTC.

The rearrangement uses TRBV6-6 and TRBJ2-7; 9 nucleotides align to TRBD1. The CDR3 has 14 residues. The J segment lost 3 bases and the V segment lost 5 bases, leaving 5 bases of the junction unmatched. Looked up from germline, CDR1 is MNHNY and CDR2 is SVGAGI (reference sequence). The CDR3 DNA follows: TGTGCCAGCAGTACCACAGGGGGCAGCTACGAGCAGTACTTC. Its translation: CASSTTGGSYEQYF.

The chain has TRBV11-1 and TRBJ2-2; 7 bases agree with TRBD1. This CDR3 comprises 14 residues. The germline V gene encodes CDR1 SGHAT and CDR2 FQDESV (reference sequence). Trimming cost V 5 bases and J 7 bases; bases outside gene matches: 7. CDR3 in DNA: TGTGCCAGCAGCCGAGGACAGGACCTCGGGGAGCTGTTTTTT. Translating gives CASSRGQDLGELFF.

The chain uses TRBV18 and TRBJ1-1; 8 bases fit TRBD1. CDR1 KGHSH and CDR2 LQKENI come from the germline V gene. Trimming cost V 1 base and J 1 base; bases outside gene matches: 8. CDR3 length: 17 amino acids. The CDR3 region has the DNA TGTGCCAGCTCACCACGGGACGGACAGGGCAGGAACACTGAAGCTTTCTTT. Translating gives CASSPRDGQGRNTEAFF.

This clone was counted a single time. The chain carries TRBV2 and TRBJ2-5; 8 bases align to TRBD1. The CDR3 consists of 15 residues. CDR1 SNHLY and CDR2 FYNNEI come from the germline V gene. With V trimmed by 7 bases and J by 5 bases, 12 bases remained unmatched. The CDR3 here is CASTPGTGGSETQYF. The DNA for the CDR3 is TGTGCCAGCACTCCCGGGACAGGTGGGTCTGAGACCCAGTACTTC.

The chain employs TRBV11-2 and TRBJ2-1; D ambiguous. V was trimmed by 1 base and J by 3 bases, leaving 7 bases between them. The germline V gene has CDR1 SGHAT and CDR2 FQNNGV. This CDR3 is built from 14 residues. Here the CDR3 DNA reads TGTGCCAGCAGCTTAGCGGTAATCTACAATGAGCAGTTCTTC. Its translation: CASSLAVIYNEQFF.

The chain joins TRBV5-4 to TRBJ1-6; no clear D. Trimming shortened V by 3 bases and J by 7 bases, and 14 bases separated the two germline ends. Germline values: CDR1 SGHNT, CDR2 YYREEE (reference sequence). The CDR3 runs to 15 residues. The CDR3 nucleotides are TGTGCCAGCAGCTACAGACGGATTCGGAATTCACCCCTCCACTTT. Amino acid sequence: CASSYRRIRNSPLHF.

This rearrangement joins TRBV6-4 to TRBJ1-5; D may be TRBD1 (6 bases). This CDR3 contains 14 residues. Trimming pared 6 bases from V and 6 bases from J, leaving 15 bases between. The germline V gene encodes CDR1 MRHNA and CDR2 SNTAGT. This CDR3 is CASSVEQGSQPQHF. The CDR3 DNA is TGTGCCAGCAGCGTGGAACAGGGATCTCAGCCCCAGCATTTT.

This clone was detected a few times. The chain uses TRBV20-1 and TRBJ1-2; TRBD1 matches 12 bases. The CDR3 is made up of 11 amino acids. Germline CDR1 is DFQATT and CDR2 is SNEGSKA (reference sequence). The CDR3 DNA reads TGCGCGGGACAGGGGGCTTATGGCTACACCTTC. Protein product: CAGQGAYGYTF.

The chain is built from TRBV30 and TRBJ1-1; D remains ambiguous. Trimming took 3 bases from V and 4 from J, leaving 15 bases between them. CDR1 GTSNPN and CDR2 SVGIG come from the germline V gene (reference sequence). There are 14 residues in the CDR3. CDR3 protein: CAWSRGPGSTEAFF. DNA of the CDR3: TGTGCCTGGAGCCGAGGGCCGGGGAGCACTGAAGCTTTCTTT.